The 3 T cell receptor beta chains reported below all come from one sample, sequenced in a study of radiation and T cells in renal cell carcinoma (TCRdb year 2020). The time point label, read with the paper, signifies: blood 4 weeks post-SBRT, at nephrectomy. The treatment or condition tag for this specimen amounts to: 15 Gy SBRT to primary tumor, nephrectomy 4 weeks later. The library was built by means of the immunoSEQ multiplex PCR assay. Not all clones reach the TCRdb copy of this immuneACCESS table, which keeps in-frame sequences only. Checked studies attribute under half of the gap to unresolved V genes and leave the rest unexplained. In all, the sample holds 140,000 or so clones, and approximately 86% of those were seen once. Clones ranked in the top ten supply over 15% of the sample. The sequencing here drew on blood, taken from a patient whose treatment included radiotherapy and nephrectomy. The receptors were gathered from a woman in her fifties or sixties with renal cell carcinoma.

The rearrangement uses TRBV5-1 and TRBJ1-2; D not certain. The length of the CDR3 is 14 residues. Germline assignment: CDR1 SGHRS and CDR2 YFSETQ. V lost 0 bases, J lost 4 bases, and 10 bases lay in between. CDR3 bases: TGCGCCAGCAGCTTGGGACGGCAGATCTATGGCTACACCTTC. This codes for CASSLGRQIYGYTF.

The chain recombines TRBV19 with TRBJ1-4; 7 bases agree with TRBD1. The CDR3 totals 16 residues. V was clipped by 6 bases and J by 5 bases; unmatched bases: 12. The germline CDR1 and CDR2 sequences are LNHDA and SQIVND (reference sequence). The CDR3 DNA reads TGTGCCAGTAGGAGGACCCAGGGGGGAAAAAATGAAAAACTGTTTTTT. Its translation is CASRRTQGGKNEKLFF.

The CDR3, as DNA: TGTGCCAGCAGTTACTCCCCCCGTAACTATGGCTACACCTTC. It yields the protein CASSYSPRNYGYTF. The J gene is TRBJ1-2, the V gene TRBV6-5; no firm D call. Germline lookup yields CDR1 MNHEY and CDR2 SVGAGI. This CDR3 comprises 14 residues. Trimming removed 0 bases from V and 1 base from J, with 6 bases in between.